These 30 T cell receptor beta chains were all obtained from the same sample, sequenced in a study of graft-versus-host responses after intestinal transplantation. Produced via immunoSEQ multiplex PCR; TCRdb's table is partial and in-frame only. The profile covers about 100,000 clones, with roughly 84% appearing a single time and around 0.86% taken by the ten largest. The antigens for these receptors are not known. The source material was unstimulated CD4+ T cells sorted from spleen or lymph node cells, sampled before transplant. These TCRs come from a human donor who was the organ donor for an intestinal transplant.

The rearrangement joins TRBV6-5 to TRBJ1-4; a weak D match, TRBD1 (6 bases). CDR1 and CDR2 (germline): MNHEY, SVGAGI. The CDR3 has 16 amino acids. Between the trimmed V and J ends, which lost 0 bases and 7 bases, there was a span of 15 bases. This chain's CDR3 is CASSYSPLGAGEKLFF. The CDR3 coding sequence is TGTGCCAGCAGTTACTCCCCTCTGGGGGCAGGTGAAAAACTGTTTTTT.

The V and J genes are TRBV7-9 and TRBJ2-1, with TRBD1 identical over 11 bases. CDR3 length equals 16 residues. Germline V gene lookup returns CDR1 SEHNR and CDR2 FQNEAQ (reference sequence). V shed 2 bases, J shed 3 bases, and the junction held 3 bases outside the gene matches. This CDR3 reads CASSLWTGGFYNEQFF. The DNA of the CDR3 is TGTGCCAGCAGCTTATGGACAGGGGGCTTCTACAATGAGCAGTTCTTC. The full variable domain, in which reference TRBV7-9 and TRBJ2-1 provide the parts outside the CDR3, is DTGVSQNPRHKITKRGQNVTFRCDPISEHNRLYWYRQTLGQGPEFLTYFQNEAQLEKSRLLSDRFSAERPKGSFSTLEIQRTEQGDSAMYLCASSLWTGGFYNEQFFGPGTRLTVL.

This CDR3 is CASRTLGQAKGNTIYF. Here the CDR3 DNA reads TGTGCCAGCCGAACCTTGGGACAGGCAAAGGGAAACACCATATATTTT. This chain joins TRBV28 and TRBJ1-3, with 8 bases that match TRBD1. Germline V gene lookup returns CDR1 MDHEN and CDR2 SYDVKM. Trimming took 8 bases from V and 4 from J; bases not matched to a gene: 13. The CDR3 sequence is 16 residues long.

The sample holds a few counts of this clone. The chain combines TRBV5-4 with TRBJ2-5, with 7 bases lining up with TRBD2. The germline CDR1 and CDR2 sequences are SGHNT and YYREEE (reference sequence). CDR3 length equals 14 residues. V gave up 4 bases and J gave up 2 bases; unmatched junction bases: 5. The CDR3 nucleotides read TGTGCCAGCAGCACTACCGGGGGGCAAGAGACCCAGTACTTC. This encodes CASSTTGGQETQYF.

J is TRBJ2-7 and V is TRBV7-9, with D unclear. This CDR3 spans 11 amino acids. V lost 6 bases, J lost 2 bases, and 5 bases lay in between. Germline loops: CDR1 SEHNR, CDR2 FQNEAQ (reference sequence). The CDR3 loop is CASRGTYEQYF. The CDR3, as DNA: TGTGCCAGCAGGGGGACCTACGAGCAGTACTTC.

The chain carries TRBV5-1 and TRBJ1-2; no definite D call. CDR3 size: 15 residues. V lost 1 base and J 8 bases, leaving 18 bases between the germline ends. The germline gives CDR1 SGHRS, CDR2 YFSETQ. CDR3 nucleotide sequence: TGCGCCAGCAGCTTGAGCCGCAGATCAACTGGGGGCTACACCTTC. Translating it yields CASSLSRRSTGGYTF.

The V call is TRBV19, the J call TRBJ2-2; no reliable D call. Germline-derived CDR1 and CDR2 are LNHDA and SQIVND (reference sequence). V shed 5 bases and J shed 4 bases, with 11 bases lying between them. This CDR3 contains 14 residues. The CDR3 spells CASSVIHSTGELFF. Written as DNA, the CDR3 is TGTGCCAGTAGTGTCATACACAGCACCGGGGAGCTGTTTTTT.

The chain couples TRBV30 to TRBJ2-1, with D unclear. This CDR3 is built from 13 residues. V was pared by 1 base and J by 3 bases, with 7 bases between. Germline CDR1 GTSNPN, CDR2 SVGIG (reference sequence). The CDR3 DNA sequence: TGTGCCTGGAGTGAGTTGGACTACAATGAGCAGTTCTTC. Translated: CAWSELDYNEQFF.

V and J are TRBV28 and TRBJ1-1; 9 bases agree with TRBD1. Germline V gene sequence: CDR1 MDHEN, CDR2 SYDVKM. With 6 bases clipped from V and 8 bases from J, the junction kept 16 bases outside the gene matches. The CDR3 contains 16 residues. CDR3 DNA sequence: TGTGCCAGCAGCCTACCGGGACAGGGACTCCCGTTAGAAGCTTTCTTT. Encoded protein: CASSLPGQGLPLEAFF.

The chain joins TRBV4-1 to TRBJ2-5; 8 bases match TRBD2. This CDR3 spans 16 amino acids. With 0 bases clipped from V and 5 bases from J, the junction kept 8 bases outside the gene matches. CDR1 and CDR2 from the germline V gene are MGHRA and YSYEKL. CDR3: CASSQDGRGGLETQYF. The CDR3, as DNA: TGCGCCAGCAGCCAAGACGGTCGGGGGGGCCTGGAGACCCAGTACTTC.

This rearrangement joins TRBV2 to TRBJ2-2, with D unresolved. Germline V gives CDR1 SNHLY, CDR2 FYNNEI. This CDR3 has 14 residues. V was shortened by 7 bases and J by 2 bases, with 11 bases between the two germline ends. CDR3 DNA: TGTGCCAGCAATAGGATGGCTAACACCGGGGAGCTGTTTTTT. Amino acid sequence: CASNRMANTGELFF. Full variable domain (missing parts from reference TRBV2 and TRBJ2-2): EPEVTQTPSHQVTQMGQEVILRCVPISNHLYFYWYRQILGQKVEFLVSFYNNEISEKSEIFDDQFSVERPDGSNFTLKIRSTKLEDSAMYFCASNRMANTGELFFGEGSRLTVL.

The gene calls are TRBV27 and TRBJ1-5; 8 nucleotides match TRBD1. The CDR3 has 14 residues. V was pared by 5 bases and J by 4 bases, with 4 bases of the junction left unmatched. CDR1 is MNHEY, CDR2 SMNVEV, per germline (reference sequence). CDR3 sequence (DNA): TGTGCCAGCAGTCGGACAGGGTTGAATCAGCCCCAGCATTTT. Its translation is CASSRTGLNQPQHF.

The chain employs TRBV28 and TRBJ1-3, with D perhaps TRBD1 (6 bases). V lost 6 bases and J lost 1, with 19 bases in between. Germline values: CDR1 MDHEN, CDR2 SYDVKM. The CDR3 is made up of 17 amino acids. The CDR3 nucleotides read TGTGCCAGCAGCCCTGCCGGGGGGGGCTCATCTGGAAACACCATATATTTT. Translated, it gives CASSPAGGGSSGNTIYF.

The CDR3 loop reads CASSLGAGGDYGYTF. The DNA for the CDR3 is TGTGCCAGTAGTCTAGGGGCAGGGGGAGACTATGGCTACACCTTC. V gene TRBV19 combines with J gene TRBJ1-2, with 7 bases lining up with TRBD1. CDR1 and CDR2 (germline): LNHDA, SQIVND (reference sequence). The CDR3 loop spans 15 amino acids. J was trimmed by 3 bases and V by 5 bases; bases with no gene match: 9.

CDR3 DNA sequence: TGTGCCAGCGGGACAGGGGTGTCCTACGAGCAGTACTTC. This gives the protein CASGTGVSYEQYF. The rearrangement joins TRBV10-3 to TRBJ2-7; 10 nucleotides match TRBD1. Germline CDR1 is ENHRY and CDR2 is SYGVKD. The CDR3 consists of 13 residues. Losses at the gene ends were 10 bases for V and 1 base for J; bases not matched to a gene: 4.

As concerns this clone: Germline and junction disagree at one end, which may indicate a read error. V is TRBV30 and J is TRBJ1-1; D might be TRBD1 (5 bases). This CDR3 has 15 amino acids. Germline V CDR1 and CDR2: GTSNPN, SVGIG (reference sequence). The DNA of the CDR3 is TGTGTCTGGTGGCCCCTGGGGGTCGACGGCACTGAAGCTTTCTTT. Protein product: CVWWPLGVDGTEAFF.

This chain uses TRBV19 with TRBJ1-5; maybe TRBD1 (6 bases). The V end lost 1 base, the J end lost 0 bases, and 19 bases lay between the germline ends. The CDR3 runs 19 residues. Looked up from germline, CDR1 is LNHDA and CDR2 is SQIVND (reference sequence). CDR3 loop: CASSIVIGGAPNSNQPQHF. The CDR3 DNA follows: TGTGCCAGTAGTATAGTGATAGGGGGGGCCCCTAATAGCAATCAGCCCCAGCATTTT.

The chain recombines TRBV10-3 with TRBJ2-1; 9 nucleotides match TRBD2. J lost 6 bases, V lost 6 bases, and 6 bases had no gene match. The germline V gene encodes CDR1 ENHRY and CDR2 SYGVKD. The CDR3 has 14 residues. CDR3 DNA: TGTGCCATCAGGGGCGCGGGGGGGCTCAATGAGCAGTTCTTC. Its translation: CAIRGAGGLNEQFF.

The chain combines TRBV5-1 with TRBJ1-1; unclear D gene. This CDR3 is built from 11 residues. Germline V CDR1 and CDR2: SGHRS, YFSETQ. V was pared by 2 bases and J by 6 bases, with 5 bases between. CDR3 in amino acids: CASSFGPEAFF. The CDR3, as DNA: TGCGCCAGCAGCTTCGGCCCTGAAGCTTTCTTT.

The rearrangement links TRBV6-1 to TRBJ2-3, with unresolved D. The germline V gene has CDR1 MNHNS and CDR2 SASEGT. The CDR3 contains 14 residues. The ends were cut back, 10 bases at V and 4 bases at J, with 18 bases in the middle. The CDR3 DNA reads TGTGCCACCCAGCTGTCGAGAATCGCAGATACGCAGTATTTT. Translated: CATQLSRIADTQYF.

The V and J genes are TRBV7-3 and TRBJ2-3; perhaps TRBD1 as D (7 bases). The germline V gene encodes CDR1 SGHTA and CDR2 FQGTGA. This CDR3 comprises 13 residues. Trimming pared 5 bases from V and 8 bases from J, leaving 14 bases between. The CDR3 nucleotides are TGTGCCAGCAGCCCCAGGGGGGCAGGTACGCAGTATTTT. Translating gives CASSPRGAGTQYF.

V and J are TRBV29-1 and TRBJ1-2; 10 bases fit TRBD1. The CDR3 covers 15 residues. J was trimmed by 2 bases and V by 6 bases; bases with no gene match: 9. In germline, CDR1 is SQVTM, CDR2 ANQGSEA. This CDR3 reads CSVEDRGEVNYGYTF. CDR3 bases: TGCAGCGTCGAGGACAGGGGGGAAGTCAACTATGGCTACACCTTC.

This clone appeared a few times. The CDR3 sequence: CASSPPEGANQPQHF. The CDR3 DNA is TGTGCCAGCTCACCTCCAGAGGGGGCCAATCAGCCCCAGCATTTT. The chain combines TRBV18 with TRBJ1-5, with 7 bases fitting TRBD1. Germline CDR1 KGHSH, CDR2 LQKENI. Losses at the gene ends were 3 bases for V and 3 bases for J; bases not matched to a gene: 5. The CDR3 runs to 15 residues.

The rearrangement links TRBV28 to TRBJ1-1; TRBD1 agrees at 8 bases. The length of the CDR3 is 13 residues. Trimming cost V 5 bases and J 9 bases; bases outside gene matches: 8. Germline V gives CDR1 MDHEN, CDR2 SYDVKM. The CDR3 sequence: CASSPGTGGKAFF. As DNA, the CDR3 is TGTGCCAGCAGTCCCGGGACAGGCGGTAAAGCTTTCTTT.

The chain has TRBV11-2 and TRBJ2-7; no clear D. The CDR3 has 15 amino acids. V was cut by 1 base and J by 6 bases, with 16 bases left in between. Germline V lookup: CDR1 SGHAT, CDR2 FQNNGV. CDR3 bases: TGTGCCAGCAGCTTAGCTGCCCCCCTCCCCACCGAGCAGTACTTC. It is translated as CASSLAAPLPTEQYF.

This chain connects TRBV9 to TRBJ2-2, with TRBD1 as a possible D gene (6 bases). V was clipped by 5 bases and J by 3 bases, with 14 bases between them. The germline V gene has CDR1 SGDLS and CDR2 YYNGEE. This CDR3 has 15 amino acids. The CDR3 DNA reads as TGTGCCAGCAGTCCTCAGGGGTTAGACACCGGGGAGCTGTTTTTT. As protein: CASSPQGLDTGELFF.

The gene calls are TRBV6-6 and TRBJ2-5; 11 nucleotides align to TRBD1. This CDR3 is built from 15 residues. The germline V gene encodes CDR1 MNHNY and CDR2 SVGAGI (reference sequence). V shed 1 base and J 5 bases; nucleotides not matched to a gene: 3. Here the CDR3 reads CASSYWTGGRETQYF. The DNA of the CDR3 is TGTGCCAGCAGTTACTGGACAGGGGGCCGGGAGACCCAGTACTTC.

The rearrangement uses TRBV25-1 and TRBJ2-5; a weak D match, TRBD1 (6 bases). Germline assignment: CDR1 MGHDK and CDR2 SYGVNS. The CDR3 is made up of 15 amino acids. Trimming removed 0 bases from V and 3 bases from J, with 11 bases in between. The CDR3 bases are TGTGCCAGCAGTGAATACGGGACAACAAAAGAGACCCAGTACTTC. It is translated as CASSEYGTTKETQYF.

This clone was recorded only once. The chain joins TRBV6-1 to TRBJ1-1; tentative D call: TRBD1 (6 bases). This CDR3 is 13 amino acids long. Between the trimmed V and J ends, which lost 5 bases and 1 base, there was a span of 8 bases. CDR1 MNHNS and CDR2 SASEGT come from the germline V gene. The CDR3: CASSLQGNTEAFF. The CDR3 DNA reads TGTGCCAGCAGTTTACAGGGGAACACTGAAGCTTTCTTT.

The chain has TRBV4-1 and TRBJ2-7; 9 nucleotides match TRBD1. The CDR3 runs 14 residues. The germline gives CDR1 MGHRA, CDR2 YSYEKL. Losses at the gene ends were 4 bases for V and 4 bases for J; bases not matched to a gene: 5. The CDR3 sequence: CASSPGQGEYEQYF. CDR3 coding DNA: TGCGCCAGCAGCCCGGGACAGGGAGAGTACGAGCAGTACTTC.